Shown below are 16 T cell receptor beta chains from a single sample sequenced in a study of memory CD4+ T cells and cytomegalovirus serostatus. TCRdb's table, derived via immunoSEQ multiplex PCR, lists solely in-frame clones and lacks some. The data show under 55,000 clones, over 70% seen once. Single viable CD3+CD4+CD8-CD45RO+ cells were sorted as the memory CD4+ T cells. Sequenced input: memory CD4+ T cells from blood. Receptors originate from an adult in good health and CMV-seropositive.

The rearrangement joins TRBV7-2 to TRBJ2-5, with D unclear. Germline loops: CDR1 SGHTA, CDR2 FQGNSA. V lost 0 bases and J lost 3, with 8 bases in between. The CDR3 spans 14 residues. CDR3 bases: TGTGCCAGCAGCTTAGCGCAGTGGAAAGAGACCCAGTACTTC. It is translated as CASSLAQWKETQYF.

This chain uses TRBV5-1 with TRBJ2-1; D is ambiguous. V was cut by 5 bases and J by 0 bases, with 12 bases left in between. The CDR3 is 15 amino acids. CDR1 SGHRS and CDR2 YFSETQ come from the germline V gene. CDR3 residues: CASRYTVSSYNEQFF. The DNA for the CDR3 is TGCGCCAGCAGGTATACAGTGAGCTCCTACAATGAGCAGTTCTTC.

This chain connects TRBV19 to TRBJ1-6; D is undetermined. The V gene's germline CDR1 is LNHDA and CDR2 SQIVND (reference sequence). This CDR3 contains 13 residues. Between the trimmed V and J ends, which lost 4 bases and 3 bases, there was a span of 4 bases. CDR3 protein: CASSNIYNSPLHF. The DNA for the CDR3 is TGTGCCAGTAGTAATATCTATAATTCACCCCTCCACTTT.

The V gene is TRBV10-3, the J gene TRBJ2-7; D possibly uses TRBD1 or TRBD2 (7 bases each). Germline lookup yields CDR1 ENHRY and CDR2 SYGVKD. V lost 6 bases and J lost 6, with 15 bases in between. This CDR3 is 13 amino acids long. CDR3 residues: CAIRGTERGEQYF. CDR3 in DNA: TGTGCCATCAGAGGGACAGAGCGGGGCGAGCAGTACTTC.

The CDR3 bases are TGTGCCAGTATTGGGTGGGGACAGGGGCGTAAAAGGCAGTTCTTC. The encoded protein is CASIGWGQGRKRQFF. V usage is TRBV19 and J usage is TRBJ2-1; 10 bases map to TRBD1. V trimming: 7 bases; J trimming: 12 bases; junction bases outside the gene matches: 15. This CDR3 has 15 amino acids. CDR1 and CDR2 from the germline V gene are LNHDA and SQIVND (reference sequence).

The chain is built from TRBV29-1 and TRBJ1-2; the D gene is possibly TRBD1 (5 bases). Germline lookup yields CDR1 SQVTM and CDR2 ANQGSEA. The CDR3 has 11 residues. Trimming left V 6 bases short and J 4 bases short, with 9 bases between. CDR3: CSVAGFYGYTF. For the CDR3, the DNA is TGCAGCGTGGCAGGGTTCTATGGCTACACCTTC.

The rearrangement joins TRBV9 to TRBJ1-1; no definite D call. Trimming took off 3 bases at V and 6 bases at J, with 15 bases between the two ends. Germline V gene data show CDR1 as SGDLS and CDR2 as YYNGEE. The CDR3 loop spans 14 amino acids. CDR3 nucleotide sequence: TGTGCCAGCAGCGGAGATTACGTGGGGTCTGAAGCTTTCTTT. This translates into CASSGDYVGSEAFF.

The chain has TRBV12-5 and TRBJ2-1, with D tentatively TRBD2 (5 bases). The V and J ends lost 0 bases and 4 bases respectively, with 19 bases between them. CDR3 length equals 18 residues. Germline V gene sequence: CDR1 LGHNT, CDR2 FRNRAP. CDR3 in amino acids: CASGLVLQSGGQYNEQFF. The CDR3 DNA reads TGTGCTAGTGGTTTGGTACTCCAAAGCGGAGGCCAATACAATGAGCAGTTCTTC.

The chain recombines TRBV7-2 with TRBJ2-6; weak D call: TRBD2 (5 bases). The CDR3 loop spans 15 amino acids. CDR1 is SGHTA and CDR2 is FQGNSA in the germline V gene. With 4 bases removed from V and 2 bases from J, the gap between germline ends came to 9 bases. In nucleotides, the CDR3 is TGTGCCAGCAGCTCAGCCGGGGCTGGGGCCAACGTCCTGACTTTC. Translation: CASSSAGAGANVLTF. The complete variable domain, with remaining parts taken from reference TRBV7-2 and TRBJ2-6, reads GAGVSQSPSNKVTEKGKDVELRCDPISGHTALYWYRQSLGQGLEFLIYFQGNSAPDKSGLPSDRFSAERTGGSVSTLTIQRTQQEDSAVYLCASSSAGAGANVLTFGAGSRLTVL.

CDR3 sequence: CASSLGTGSLAKNIQYF. The CDR3, as DNA: TGTGCCAGCAGCTTAGGAACCGGGTCTTTAGCCAAAAACATTCAGTACTTC. The rearrangement joins TRBV7-2 to TRBJ2-4, with no clear D. The V gene's germline CDR1 is SGHTA and CDR2 FQGNSA. V lost 1 base and J 0 bases, leaving 13 bases between the germline ends. CDR3 size: 17 residues.

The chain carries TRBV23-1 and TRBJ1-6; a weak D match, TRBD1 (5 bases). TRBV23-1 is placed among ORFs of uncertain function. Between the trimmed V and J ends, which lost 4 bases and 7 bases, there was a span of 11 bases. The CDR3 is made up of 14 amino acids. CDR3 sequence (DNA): TGCGCCAGCAGTCCCAGGGAGCGAAATTCACCCCTCCACTTT. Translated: CASSPRERNSPLHF.

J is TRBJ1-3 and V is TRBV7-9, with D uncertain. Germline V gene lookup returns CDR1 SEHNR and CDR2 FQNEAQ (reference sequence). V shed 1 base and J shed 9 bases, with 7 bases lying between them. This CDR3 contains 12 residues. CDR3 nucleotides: TGTGCCAGCAGCTTAGATCGAGGCACCATATATTTT. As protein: CASSLDRGTIYF.

The CDR3 is CASSSRDRETQYF. The CDR3 DNA sequence: TGTGCCAGCAGCTCCAGGGATCGGGAGACCCAGTACTTC. The rearrangement links TRBV7-2 to TRBJ2-5, with D possibly matching TRBD1 (5 bases). V was trimmed by 4 bases and J by 5 bases, leaving 11 bases between them. This CDR3 has 13 residues. From germline, CDR1 is SGHTA and CDR2 FQGNSA.

DNA for the CDR3: TGTGCCAGCTCACCAAAGAGGCGGGCTGAAGCTTTCTTT. The encoded protein is CASSPKRRAEAFF. The rearrangement links TRBV18 to TRBJ1-1; no clear D gene. Germline CDR1 KGHSH, CDR2 LQKENI. The CDR3 consists of 13 residues. The V and J ends lost 2 bases and 6 bases respectively, with 10 bases between them.

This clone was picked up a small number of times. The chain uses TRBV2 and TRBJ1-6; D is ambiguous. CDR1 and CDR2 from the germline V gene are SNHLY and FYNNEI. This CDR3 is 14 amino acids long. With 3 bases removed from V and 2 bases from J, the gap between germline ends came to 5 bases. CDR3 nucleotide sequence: TGTGCCAGCAGTGAGTTAACCTATAATTCACCCCTCCACTTT. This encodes CASSELTYNSPLHF.

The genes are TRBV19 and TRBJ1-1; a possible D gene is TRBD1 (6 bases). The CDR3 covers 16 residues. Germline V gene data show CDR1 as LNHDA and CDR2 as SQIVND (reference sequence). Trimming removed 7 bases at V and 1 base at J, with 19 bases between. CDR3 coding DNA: TGTGCCAGTACTTATTTATCTCGGGGGCCGAACACTGAAGCTTTCTTT. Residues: CASTYLSRGPNTEAFF.